The entry below describes one TCR beta chain. As yet, its antigen is unknown. These data come from a study of T cells after yellow fever vaccination. The CDR3 consists of 16 residues. The V and J ends lost 3 bases and 8 bases respectively, with 20 bases between them. CDR1 and CDR2 (germline): WNHNN, SYGVQD (reference sequence). TCRdb called the 5' RACE reads again in MiXCR, with one record for every CDR3 protein. The sample shows around 350,000 distinct CDR3 sequences, roughly 10% of them seen only once. Study-wide findings and caveats: Primary-vaccination clones mostly resurfaced post-booster (just under 98% CD4, under 90% CD8).

The rearrangement joins TRBV10-1 to TRBJ2-1, with a tentative D call TRBD2 (6 bases). The material sequenced was PBMCs, taken on the day of the first yellow fever vaccination. The receptor comes from a man between 18 and 35 years old who received the YFV17D yellow fever vaccine. The CDR3: CASSDVGSGQGDEQFF. In DNA form, the CDR3 reads TGCGCCAGCAGTGATGTCGGCAGCGGGCAAGGGGATGAGCAGTTCTTC.